A selection of T cell receptor beta chains follows, all from one sample in a study of CD8 T cells in Susac syndrome. From the immunoSEQ multiplex PCR reads, TCRdb called clonotypes with MiXCR, one entry per CDR3 protein. The sample has around 130,000 distinct CDR3 sequences; approximately 79% are singletons. Sequenced sample: CD8+ T cells from PBMCs. These receptors were collected from a human donor with multiple sclerosis. CDR3s include the opening cysteine and the closing phenylalanine or tryptophan. D genes are given only for firm matches. Expanded clones are given a class, and other clones once, few, many or no size at all.

CDR3,DNA,size,J,V,D
CASSLAGDTEAFF,TGTGCCAGCAGCTTAGCTGGGGACACTGAAGCTTTCTTT,few,TRBJ1-1,TRBV7-9,-
CASHRQGQGSEQYF,TGTGCCAGCCACCGCCAGGGGCAGGGGTCCGAGCAGTACTTC,-,TRBJ2-7,TRBV28,-
CASSPRPNTGELFF,TGTGCCAGCAGCCCCCGCCCGAACACCGGGGAGCTGTTTTTT,-,TRBJ2-2,TRBV13,-
CASSLMGAIYNEQFF,TGTGCCAGCAGTTTAATGGGGGCGATTTACAATGAGCAGTTCTTC,-,TRBJ2-1,TRBV27,-
CASSFTASYEQYF,TGTGCCAGCAGCTTTACGGCGAGCTACGAGCAGTACTTC,-,TRBJ2-7,TRBV5-4,-
CASSEAGLAGDEQYF,TGTGCCAGCAGTGAAGCCGGACTAGCGGGGGATGAGCAGTACTTC,-,TRBJ2-7,TRBV6-1,TRBD2
CASSEVGSYGYTF,TGTGCCAGCAGTGAAGTAGGGAGCTATGGCTACACCTTC,-,TRBJ1-2,TRBV6-4,-
CASSYGTENTGELFF,TGTGCCAGCAGTTACGGGACAGAGAACACCGGGGAGCTGTTTTTT,-,TRBJ2-2,TRBV6-5,TRBD1
CASSSSGTGGLTGYTF,TGTGCCAGCAGCTCCTCCGGGACAGGGGGACTAACTGGCTACACCTTC,once,TRBJ1-2,TRBV5-6,TRBD1
CASSLLPGQAKSRNTEAFF,TGTGCCAGCAGTTTATTGCCAGGACAGGCCAAAAGTCGGAACACTGAAGCTTTCTTT,-,TRBJ1-1,TRBV27,TRBD1
CASSSPFITGELFF,TGTGCCAGCAGCTCCCCCTTCATAACCGGGGAGCTGTTTTTT,once,TRBJ2-2,TRBV27,-
CASSTERQGNYGYTF,TGCGCCAGCAGCACCGAACGACAGGGAAACTATGGCTACACCTTC,-,TRBJ1-2,TRBV5-1,TRBD1
CASSLVPGGETQYF,TGTGCCAGCAGCTTAGTCCCGGGAGGAGAGACCCAGTACTTC,few,TRBJ2-5,TRBV11-3,TRBD2
CASTPSALAYEQYF,TGTGCCAGCACCCCATCTGCGCTGGCCTACGAGCAGTACTTC,few,TRBJ2-7,TRBV16,-
CASSLGGTGQFF,TGTGCCAGCAGCTTAGGGGGGACAGGGCAGTTCTTC,-,TRBJ2-1,TRBV11-2,TRBD1
CAWSPNPGGQKLFF,TGTGCCTGGAGTCCAAACCCAGGGGGCCAAAAACTGTTTTTT,-,TRBJ1-4,TRBV30,TRBD1
CASSSGQHSNQPQHF,TGTGCCAGCAGTTCGGGACAGCATAGCAATCAGCCCCAGCATTTT,-,TRBJ1-5,TRBV25-1,TRBD1
CASSDGGNGYNEQFF,TGTGCCAGCAGCGATGGCGGTAATGGCTACAATGAGCAGTTCTTC,-,TRBJ2-1,TRBV25-1,-
CATSDFEQNYGYTF,TGTGCCACCAGTGATTTCGAACAGAACTATGGCTACACCTTC,-,TRBJ1-2,TRBV24-1,-
CASSKPSGGTDTQYF,TGTGCCAGTAGTAAACCTAGCGGGGGCACAGATACGCAGTATTTT,-,TRBJ2-3,TRBV19,TRBD2
CASSQGGGGNGYTF,TGCGCCAGCAGCCAAGGGGGCGGCGGAAATGGCTACACCTTC,once,TRBJ1-2,TRBV4-1,-
CASSDGTGYEQYF,TGTGCCAGCAGTGACGGGACAGGCTACGAGCAGTACTTC,once,TRBJ2-7,TRBV25-1,TRBD1
CASSLGTKPPNEQFF,TGTGCCAGCAGCTTAGGGACAAAACCTCCCAATGAGCAGTTCTTC,-,TRBJ2-1,TRBV3-1,-
CASSLAPTDTQYF,TGTGCCAGCAGCTTAGCCCCCACAGATACGCAGTATTTT,-,TRBJ2-3,TRBV13,-
CATWGETNEKLFF,TGTGCCACCTGGGGGGAGACTAATGAAAAACTGTTTTTT,-,TRBJ1-4,TRBV12-3/TRBV12-4,-
CASSYGTEQYF,TGTGCCAGCAGTTACGGGACCGAGCAGTACTTC,few,TRBJ2-7,TRBV6-5,-
CASSLVRGIYGYTF,TGTGCCAGCAGCTTAGTACGGGGGATCTATGGCTACACCTTC,once,TRBJ1-2,TRBV7-9,-
CASSLGRYPPRDYRTDTQYF,TGTGCCAGCAGCTTGGGTCGTTACCCCCCGCGGGACTATCGCACAGATACGCAGTATTTT,-,TRBJ2-3,TRBV5-8,TRBD2
CASSTFLGADTQYF,TGTGCCAGCAGCACCTTCTTAGGCGCAGATACGCAGTATTTT,-,TRBJ2-3,TRBV7-2,-
CASGLLGNEKLFF,TGTGCCAGCGGACTCTTGGGGAATGAAAAACTGTTTTTT,-,TRBJ1-4,TRBV27,-
CASSYPSPGGADQETQYF,TGTGCCAGCAGTTACCCCTCCCCGGGGGGGGCTGACCAAGAGACCCAGTACTTC,few,TRBJ2-5,TRBV6-2/TRBV6-3,TRBD2
CASSQDSLDRVRGYTF,TGCGCCAGCAGCCAGGACTCCCTGGACAGGGTAAGGGGCTACACCTTC,-,TRBJ1-2,TRBV4-1,TRBD1
CASSYLGRDRDGYTF,TGTGCCAGCAGTTACTTGGGTAGGGACAGGGATGGCTACACCTTC,-,TRBJ1-2,TRBV6-6,TRBD1
CASSLTGEDYGYTF,TGTGCCAGCAGCTTAACAGGGGAGGACTATGGCTACACCTTC,-,TRBJ1-2,TRBV13,TRBD1
CASSLLGGLGYTF,TGTGCCAGCAGTTTATTAGGGGGGTTGGGCTACACCTTC,few,TRBJ1-2,TRBV27,-
CASSQWTGNTIYF,TGCGCCAGCAGCCAGTGGACTGGAAACACCATATATTTT,-,TRBJ1-3,TRBV4-3,-
CASSQPLGGPPSGANVLTF,TGCGCCAGCAGCCAACCCCTAGGAGGTCCCCCCTCTGGGGCCAACGTCCTGACTTTC,-,TRBJ2-6,TRBV4-1,-
CASSYSKGSAFF,TGTGCCAGCAGTTACTCGAAGGGGTCGGCTTTCTTT,-,TRBJ1-1,TRBV6-2/TRBV6-3,-
CATKTVDNSPLHF,TGTGCCACCAAGACAGTAGATAATTCACCCCTCCACTTT,-,TRBJ1-6,TRBV24-1,-
CASSYAPRGQETQYF,TGTGCCAGCAGTTACGCCCCCAGAGGACAAGAGACCCAGTACTTC,-,TRBJ2-5,TRBV6-5,-
CASSYLGEGFSATQYF,TGTGCCAGCAGTTACCTCGGGGAAGGTTTTTCTGCTACGCAGTATTTT,-,TRBJ2-3,TRBV6-5,-
CASSSKGYNEQFF,TGTGCCAGCAGCTCGAAAGGGTACAATGAGCAGTTCTTC,once,TRBJ2-1,TRBV7-9,-
CASSQDPTSGLRGETQYF,TGCGCCAGCAGCCAAGACCCCACTAGCGGGCTTCGCGGAGAGACCCAGTACTTC,-,TRBJ2-5,TRBV4-3,TRBD2
CASSLGGPTEAFF,TGTGCCAGCAGTTTGGGCGGCCCCACTGAAGCTTTCTTT,few,TRBJ1-1,TRBV27,-
CASSPGGALEQYF,TGTGCCAGCTCACCAGGGGGGGCCCTCGAGCAGTACTTC,-,TRBJ2-7,TRBV18,-